This T cell receptor beta chain was sequenced during a study of blood T cell repertoires in COVID-19. Study overall: PBMCs, B-cell-depleted T cells, or T cells provided the cDNA or gDNA that made up the material.

Per germline, CDR1 DFQATT and CDR2 SNEGSKA (reference sequence). The CDR3 covers 11 residues. Trimming pared 4 bases from V and 5 bases from J, leaving 8 bases between. Libraries were prepared by immunoSEQ multiplex PCR; TCRdb keeps only in-frame clonotypes and omits some of them. The sample has about 200,000 clones, 70% to 90% seen once. Sequencing input: peripheral blood. This clonotype originated in a middle-aged man with active or convalescent COVID-19. The rearrangement links TRBV20-1 to TRBJ2-5; D possibly corresponds to TRBD2 (5 bases). The CDR3 spells CSAILGETQYF. The CDR3 bases are TGCAGTGCTATACTAGGGGAGACCCAGTACTTC.